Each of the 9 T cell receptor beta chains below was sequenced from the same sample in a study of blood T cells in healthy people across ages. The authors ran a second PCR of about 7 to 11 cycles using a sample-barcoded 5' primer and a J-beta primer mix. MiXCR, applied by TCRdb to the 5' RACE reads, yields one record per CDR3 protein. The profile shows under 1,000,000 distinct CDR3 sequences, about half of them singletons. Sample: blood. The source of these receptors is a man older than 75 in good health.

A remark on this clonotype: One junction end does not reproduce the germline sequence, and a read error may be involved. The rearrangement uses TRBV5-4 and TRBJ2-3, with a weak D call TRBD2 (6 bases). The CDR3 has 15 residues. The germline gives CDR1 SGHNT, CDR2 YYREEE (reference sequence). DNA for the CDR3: TGTGCCGGCAGCTTGGAAGCGGCGGGATTAGATACGCAGTATTTT. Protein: CAGSLEAAGLDTQYF.

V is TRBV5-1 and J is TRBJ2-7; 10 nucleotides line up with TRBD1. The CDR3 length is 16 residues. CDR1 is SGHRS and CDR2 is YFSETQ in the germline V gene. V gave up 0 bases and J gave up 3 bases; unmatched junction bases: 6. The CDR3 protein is CASSLAGTGASYEQYF. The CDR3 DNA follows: TGCGCCAGCAGCTTGGCCGGGACAGGGGCGAGCTACGAGCAGTACTTC.

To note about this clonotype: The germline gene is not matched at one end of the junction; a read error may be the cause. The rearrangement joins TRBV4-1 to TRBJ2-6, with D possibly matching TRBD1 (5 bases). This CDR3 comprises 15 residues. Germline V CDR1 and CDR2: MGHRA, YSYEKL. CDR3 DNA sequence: TGCGCCAGCAGCCAAGACCGGGCTGGGGCCAACGTCCCGACTTTC. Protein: CASSQDRAGANVPTF.

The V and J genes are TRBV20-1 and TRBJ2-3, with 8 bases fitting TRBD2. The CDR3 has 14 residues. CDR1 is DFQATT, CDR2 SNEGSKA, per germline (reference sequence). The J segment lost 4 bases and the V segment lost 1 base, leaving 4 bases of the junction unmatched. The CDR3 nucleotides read TGCAGTGCTAGAGGGCAGACTAGCGCAGATACGCAGTATTTT. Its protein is CSARGQTSADTQYF.

Here the CDR3 reads CSAKTSGRREQYF. The CDR3 DNA follows: TGCAGTGCCAAGACTAGCGGGAGGAGAGAGCAGTACTTC. The genes are TRBV20-1 and TRBJ2-5; 13 positions agree with TRBD2. The germline V gene encodes CDR1 DFQATT and CDR2 SNEGSKA (reference sequence). J gave up 11 bases and V 6 bases, and 9 bases lay outside the gene matches. The CDR3 has 13 amino acids.

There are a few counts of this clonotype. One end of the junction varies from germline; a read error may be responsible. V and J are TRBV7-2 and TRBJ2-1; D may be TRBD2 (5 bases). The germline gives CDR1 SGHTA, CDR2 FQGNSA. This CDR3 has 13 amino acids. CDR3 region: CASSVAGINEQFF. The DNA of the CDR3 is TGTGCCAGCAGCGTAGCCGGGATAAATGAGCAGTTCTTC.

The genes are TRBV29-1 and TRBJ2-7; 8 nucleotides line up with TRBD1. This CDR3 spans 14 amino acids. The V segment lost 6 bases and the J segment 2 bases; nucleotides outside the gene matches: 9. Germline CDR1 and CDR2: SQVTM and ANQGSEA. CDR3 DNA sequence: TGCAGCGTCGAGAGGACAGGGTCAACCTACGAGCAGTACTTC. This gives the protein CSVERTGSTYEQYF.

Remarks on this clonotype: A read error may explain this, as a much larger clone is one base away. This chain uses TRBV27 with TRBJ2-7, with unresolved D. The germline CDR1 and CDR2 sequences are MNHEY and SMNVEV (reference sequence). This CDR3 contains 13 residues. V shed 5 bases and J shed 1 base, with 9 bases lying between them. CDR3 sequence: CASSVARSYEQYF. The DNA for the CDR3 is TGTGCCAGCAGTGTAGCTAGGTCCTACGAGCAGTACTTC.

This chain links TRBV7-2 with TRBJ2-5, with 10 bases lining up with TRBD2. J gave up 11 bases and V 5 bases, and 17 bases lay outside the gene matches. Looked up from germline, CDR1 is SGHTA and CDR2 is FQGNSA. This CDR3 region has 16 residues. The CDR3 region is CASSPRAGGPGDEQYF. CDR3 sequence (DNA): TGTGCCAGCAGCCCAAGAGCGGGAGGGCCAGGCGATGAGCAGTACTTC. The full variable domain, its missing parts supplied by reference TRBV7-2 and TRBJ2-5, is GAGVSQSPSNKVTEKGKDVELRCDPISGHTALYWYRQSLGQGLEFLIYFQGNSAPDKSGLPSDRFSAERTGGSVSTLTIQRTQQEDSAVYLCASSPRAGGPGDEQYFGPGTRLLVL.